This note documents a single TCR beta chain sequence. The antigen is undetermined. The record originates from a study of cytomegalovirus exposure and HLA in healthy donors. The study sampled nominally healthy donors, though unrecorded immune exposures were likely. Germline V CDR1 and CDR2: MNHEY, SVGAGI. J was trimmed by 7 bases and V by 6 bases; bases with no gene match: 9. The CDR3 is made up of 15 amino acids. Study-wide results and caveats: A cluster of highly shared sequence variants was likely a sequencing artifact. Presence/absence analyses rested on an assumption that sequencing depth was roughly uniform across donors.

Primers: 60 Vbeta forward and 13 Jbeta reverse. Sequencing used immunoSEQ multiplex PCR; TCRdb keeps in-frame clones, though not all of them. The sample records fewer than 250,000 clones, about 76% being singletons. The sequence was obtained from a woman aged 50 to 60 in good health and CMV-seronegative. The sequenced sample consisted of PBMCs. V usage is TRBV6-5 and J usage is TRBJ1-4, with 9 bases that match TRBD1. The CDR3 loop is CASSDTYRGREKLFF. The CDR3, as DNA: TGTGCCAGCAGCGACACCTACAGGGGGCGTGAAAAACTGTTTTTT.